These 5 T cell receptor beta chains share one sample of origin, sequenced in a study of T cells after posttransplantation cyclophosphamide. Data came from immunoSEQ multiplex PCR; TCRdb stores just in-frame clones and leaves some out. Among about 6,700 clones listed, 81% were seen once. Busulfan-fludarabine conditioning, marrow transplant, and cyclophosphamide on days +3 and +4 were administered. The specimen comprised PBMCs, sampled after allogeneic stem cell transplant with posttransplant cyclophosphamide. The receptors were sampled from a female patient between 50 and 59 years old who received an allogeneic stem cell transplant from a related donor, was CMV-positive, and had no GVHD. Certain T cells may be donor cells from the graft.

In this sample, this clone turned up once. This sequence joins TRBV10-3 and TRBJ1-1; possibly TRBD1 for D (6 bases). V was shortened by 6 bases and J by 4 bases, with 12 bases between the two germline ends. Germline V lookup: CDR1 ENHRY, CDR2 SYGVKD. The CDR3 runs to 13 residues. The CDR3, as DNA: TGTGCCATCAGATTCACAGGGTCCACTGAAGCTTTCTTT. It yields the protein CAIRFTGSTEAFF.

The CDR3 bases are TGCGCCAGCAGCTTGGCCGCAGCCTACAATGAGCAGTTCTTC. Translation: CASSLAAAYNEQFF. V gene TRBV5-1 combines with J gene TRBJ2-1; the D is unclear. V was trimmed by 0 bases and J by 2 bases, leaving 6 bases between them. The CDR3 has 14 residues. Germline assignment: CDR1 SGHRS and CDR2 YFSETQ. The whole variable domain, filled in from reference TRBV5-1 and TRBJ2-1, reads KAGVTQTPRYLIKTRGQQVTLSCSPISGHRSVSWYQQTPGQGLQFLFEYFSETQRNKGNFPGRFSGRQFSNSRSEMNVSTLELGDSALYLCASSLAAAYNEQFFGPGTRLTVL.

The CDR3 loop is CASNRLAGFDEQYF. CDR3 DNA sequence: TGTGCCAGCAATAGACTAGCGGGATTCGACGAGCAGTACTTC. This chain uses TRBV27 with TRBJ2-7; 11 positions match TRBD2. Per the germline V gene, CDR1 is MNHEY and CDR2 is SMNVEV (reference sequence). The CDR3 has 14 residues. J gave up 5 bases and V 7 bases, and 7 bases lay outside the gene matches.

The chain recombines TRBV18 with TRBJ1-1, with 8 bases lining up with TRBD1. Per germline, CDR1 KGHSH and CDR2 LQKENI. Germline trimming cut 3 bases from V and 0 bases from J; bases unmatched to any gene: 12. This CDR3 is 18 amino acids long. The CDR3 nucleotides are TGTGCCAGCTCACCGACCCGACAGGGGAGCACTTTGAACACTGAAGCTTTCTTT. Its translation is CASSPTRQGSTLNTEAFF. The full variable domain, rest sourced from reference TRBV18 and TRBJ1-1, is NAGVMQNPRHLVRRRGQEARLRCSPMKGHSHVYWYRQLPEEGLKFMVYLQKENIIDESGMPKERFSAEFPKEGPSILRIQQVVRGDSAAYFCASSPTRQGSTLNTEAFFGQGTRLTVV.

This clone was recorded once. The chain combines TRBV19 with TRBJ2-1, with 8 bases identical to TRBD1. The ends lost 10 bases at V and 6 bases at J; junction bases unmatched: 8. Germline V gene sequence: CDR1 LNHDA, CDR2 SQIVND (reference sequence). The CDR3 runs 13 residues. CDR3 sequence reads: CAIGQGVSNEQFF. The DNA for the CDR3 is TGTGCCATCGGACAGGGCGTTTCCAATGAGCAGTTCTTC.